Included here is one T cell receptor (beta chain) sequence, with context. The antigen is undetermined. This entry comes from a study of early T cells in non-severe SARS-CoV-2 infection. Across the study: Bulk RNA from unsorted whole blood was sequenced; chains were unpaired. Study observations and caveats: The VDJdb matching leaned toward anti-spike CD8 responses and overlooked private and CD4 specificities.

The length of the CDR3 is 11 residues. Germline-derived CDR1 and CDR2 are MNHNS and SASEGT. V was trimmed by 3 bases and J by 5 bases, leaving 5 bases between them. Individual cDNA molecules received unique molecular identifiers during library preparation. One entry per CDR3 protein, called by TCRdb with MiXCR from the 5' RACE reads. The sample includes about 56,000 distinct CDR3 sequences, roughly a tenth of them seen just once. This TCR came from an adult who was a healthcare worker with PCR-confirmed SARS-CoV-2 infection or an uninfected control (not recorded which). The specimen was whole blood. V is TRBV6-1 and J is TRBJ2-7, with no clear D. CDR3 sequence: CASSDYHEQYF. In DNA form, the CDR3 reads TGTGCCAGCAGTGATTACCACGAGCAGTACTTC.